A selection of T cell receptor beta chains follows, all from one sample in a study of TIL therapy for anti-PD-1-resistant metastatic lung cancer. Clones were sequenced by immunoSEQ multiplex PCR, and TCRdb holds only the in-frame ones, with some missing. Among tens of thousands of clones listed, around 79% were seen once. The material sequenced was blood, taken at baseline. Every receptor here comes from a woman aged 30-79 years with non-small cell lung cancer. Both conserved end residues are part of each CDR3. The D gene is left open where the match is weak. Clone size is given for some rows only: seen once, a few or many times, or a class if the clone is expanded.

cdr3_aa cdr3_nt j_call v_call clone_size d_call
CASVLTGGVEQFF TGTGCTAGTGTTCTAACAGGGGGCGTTGAGCAGTTCTTC TRBJ2-1 TRBV12-5 NA TRBD1
CASSSYGRAGTDTQYF TGTGCCAGTAGTTCTTACGGGAGGGCCGGCACAGATACGCAGTATTTT TRBJ2-3 TRBV19 NA TRBD2
CATFGGYGYGYTF TGTGCCACCTTTGGTGGGTACGGCTATGGCTACACCTTC TRBJ1-2 TRBV6-4 NA NA
CASSLVGGELFF TGTGCCAGCAGCTTAGTAGGCGGGGAGCTGTTTTTT TRBJ2-2 TRBV7-2 once NA
CASSIFMFEGANEQFF TGTGCCAGCAGCATTTTCATGTTCGAGGGGGCCAATGAGCAGTTCTTC TRBJ2-1 TRBV7-8 NA TRBD1
CASSLDSGFLYGYTF TGTGCCAGTAGTCTGGATTCAGGGTTCCTCTATGGCTACACCTTC TRBJ1-2 TRBV19 NA NA
CASSQDRHGSEQFF TGCGCCAGCAGCCAAGATCGTCACGGGAGTGAGCAGTTCTTC TRBJ2-1 TRBV4-3 NA NA
CASSYSLGHEEEAFF TGTGCCAGCAGTTACTCGCTCGGACACGAGGAAGAAGCTTTCTTT TRBJ1-1 TRBV6-6 few NA
CASVGVPTGNGQPQHF TGTGCCAGCGTGGGAGTACCTACAGGGAACGGGCAGCCCCAGCATTTT TRBJ1-5 TRBV28 once NA
CASSYSGNINYGYTF TGTGCCAGCAGTTACTCGGGAAACATAAACTATGGCTACACCTTC TRBJ1-2 TRBV6-5 NA NA
CASSGRDYGYTF TGTGCCAGCAGTGGCCGTGATTATGGCTACACCTTC TRBJ1-2 TRBV28 NA NA
CASSLVAGGPFGEQYF TGCGCCAGCAGCTTAGTAGCGGGAGGGCCTTTTGGCGAGCAGTACTTC TRBJ2-7 TRBV5-1 NA TRBD2
CASSLKGLGILNGGYTF TGTGCCAGCAGCTTGAAAGGTTTAGGAATTTTAAATGGTGGCTACACCTTC TRBJ1-2 TRBV5-4 few NA
CASSLVGQGRTGELFF TGTGCCAGCAGTTTAGTGGGACAGGGGAGGACCGGGGAGCTGTTTTTT TRBJ2-2 TRBV28 NA TRBD1
CASSEASFRDSYGYTF TGTGCCAGCAGTGAAGCTTCCTTCCGGGACTCCTATGGCTACACCTTC TRBJ1-2 TRBV2 NA NA
CASSPGNQPQHF TGTGCCAGCAGCCCCGGGAATCAGCCCCAGCATTTT TRBJ1-5 TRBV7-9 NA NA
CASSQVTGGAEAFF TGCGCCAGCAGCCAAGTAACCGGGGGAGCTGAAGCTTTCTTT TRBJ1-1 TRBV4-3 NA NA
CASAPEGVNSPLHF TGCGCCAGCGCCCCGGAAGGGGTGAATTCACCCCTCCACTTT TRBJ1-6 TRBV5-1 NA NA
CASKAGGGELFF TGTGCCAGTAAGGCGGGCGGCGGGGAGCTGTTTTTT TRBJ2-2 TRBV19 NA NA
CASSLAPTGNEQYF TGCGCCAGCAGCTTGGCCCCGACAGGGAACGAGCAGTACTTC TRBJ2-7 TRBV5-1 NA TRBD1
CAIPLGQKGYGYTF TGTGCCATCCCCCTGGGGCAGAAAGGCTATGGCTACACCTTC TRBJ1-2 TRBV6-6 NA NA
CASSPTGRTYEQYF TGTGCCAGCAGCCCTACTGGGCGCACCTACGAGCAGTACTTC TRBJ2-7 TRBV5-4 once NA
CASSEAGHGYTF TGTGCCAGCAGTGAGGCAGGGCATGGCTACACCTTC TRBJ1-2 TRBV2 NA NA
CASSQVWSTSGWAGELFF TGTGCCAGCAGCCAGGTCTGGTCGACTAGCGGCTGGGCCGGGGAGCTGTTTTTT TRBJ2-2 TRBV4-2 NA TRBD2
CASSEDYRGEIQETQYF TGTGCCAGCAGTGAAGACTATAGGGGGGAGATTCAAGAGACCCAGTACTTC TRBJ2-5 TRBV6-1 NA NA
CASSQTSGDVRIYEQYF TGTGCCAGCAGCCAAACTAGCGGGGACGTAAGAATCTACGAGCAGTACTTC TRBJ2-7 TRBV4-2 NA TRBD2
CASSLTRNTEAFF TGTGCCAGCAGCTTAACCAGGAACACTGAAGCTTTCTTT TRBJ1-1 TRBV11-2 NA NA
CASSYAGTGGRGAFF TGTGCCAGCAGTTATGCCGGGACAGGGGGCCGAGGAGCTTTCTTT TRBJ1-1 TRBV28 NA TRBD1
CASSQADRGETQYF TGCGCCAGCAGCCAAGCGGACAGGGGAGAGACCCAGTACTTC TRBJ2-5 TRBV4-1 NA TRBD1
CASSLVSGETEAFF TGTGCCAGCAGCTTAGTTTCAGGGGAAACTGAAGCTTTCTTT TRBJ1-1 TRBV13 once NA
CASSDGTSGYEQYF TGTGCCAGCAGTGATGGGACTAGCGGGTACGAGCAGTACTTC TRBJ2-7 TRBV25-1 NA TRBD2
CASSQQDRANTEAFF TGCGCCAGCAGCCAACAGGATCGGGCGAACACTGAAGCTTTCTTT TRBJ1-1 TRBV4-3 NA NA
CATSRDRGPQETQYF TGTGCCACCAGCAGAGATCGGGGTCCCCAAGAGACCCAGTACTTC TRBJ2-5 TRBV15 NA NA
CASSIEVSSEQFF TGTGCCAGTAGTATAGAAGTGAGCAGCGAGCAGTTCTTC TRBJ2-1 TRBV19 NA NA
CASSLPGGGTDTQYF TGCGCCAGCAGCTTGCCAGGGGGGGGCACAGATACGCAGTATTTT TRBJ2-3 TRBV5-1 NA NA
CASSDSDRSGANVLTF TGTGCCAGCAGTGACTCCGACAGGTCTGGGGCCAACGTCCTGACTTTC TRBJ2-6 TRBV25-1 NA NA
CASSLDGRGRSREQYF TGTGCCAGCAGTTTAGACGGGCGGGGGCGATCGCGGGAGCAGTACTTC TRBJ2-7 TRBV27 NA NA
CASASVGSEQFF TGTGCCAGCGCGAGCGTGGGTAGTGAGCAGTTCTTC TRBJ2-1 TRBV19 NA NA
CASSVGGTTALQYF TGTGCCAGCAGCGTAGGTGGGACTACCGCCTTGCAGTACTTC TRBJ2-4 TRBV9 NA TRBD2
CASLADRADTEAFF TGTGCCAGCCTCGCTGATCGGGCCGACACTGAAGCTTTCTTT TRBJ1-1 TRBV19 NA NA
CSVARQGSGEQYF TGCAGCGTCGCGCGACAGGGATCGGGCGAGCAGTACTTC TRBJ2-7 TRBV29-1 NA TRBD1
CAWSRSGTFSYEQYF TGTGCCTGGAGTAGGTCAGGAACTTTCTCCTACGAGCAGTACTTC TRBJ2-7 TRBV30 NA NA
CASSQRSADLAKNIQYF TGTGCCAGCAGCCAGCGAAGCGCAGACCTAGCCAAAAACATTCAGTACTTC TRBJ2-4 TRBV13 NA NA
CASTPTGTSNQPQHF TGTGCCAGCACCCCGACAGGGACTAGCAATCAGCCCCAGCATTTT TRBJ1-5 TRBV28 few TRBD1
CASTRGLAGDSHTGELFF TGTGCCAGCACCAGGGGACTAGCGGGAGACTCTCACACCGGGGAGCTGTTTTTT TRBJ2-2 TRBV2 NA TRBD2
CASSLSFSMNTEAFF TGTGCCAGCAGCTTGAGCTTTAGCATGAACACTGAAGCTTTCTTT TRBJ1-1 TRBV5-8 NA NA